The 13 T cell receptor beta chains below all came from one sample that was sequenced in a study of T cells after yellow fever vaccination (dated by TCRdb to the late 2010s). Library preparation used 5' RACE. The reads were generated on an Illumina HiSeq 2500. TCRdb ran its own pipeline on the public reads, namely fastp trimming at Q25 and MiXCR clone calling, and kept in-frame beta chains. Rows are combined by CDR3 protein, so each entry shows the most common genes and DNA. The sample has about 5,800 distinct CDR3 sequences on record, about 6.1% of them singletons. Jointly, the top ten make up approximately 64% of the sample. The treatment or condition label on this specimen signifies: live attenuated yellow fever vaccine strain. Specimen: PBMCs, either bulk or a sorted T-cell subset (CD4+, CD8+, memory, or dextramer-sorted; not recorded which), collected less than 16 days after the first yellow fever vaccination. These TCRs come from a man between 18 and 29 years old who received the YFV17D yellow fever vaccine.

The table lists this clonotype with many counts. The V call is TRBV20-1, the J call TRBJ2-7; D perhaps matches TRBD1 (5 bases). The CDR3 runs to 15 residues. Trimming took 6 bases from V and 2 from J, leaving 20 bases between them. CDR1 and CDR2 (germline): DFQATT, SNEGSKA (reference sequence). This CDR3 is CSAGRLRIGAYEQYF. For the CDR3, the DNA is TGCAGTGCAGGCCGGTTGCGCATAGGGGCCTACGAGCAGTACTTC.

This clonotype was seen ten or more times. The gene calls are TRBV5-1 and TRBJ2-4, with a tentative D call TRBD2 (6 bases). The germline V gene encodes CDR1 SGHRS and CDR2 YFSETQ. V lost 0 bases and J lost 0, with 13 bases in between. The CDR3 runs 17 residues. CDR3 sequence: CASSLAPPGVAKNIQYF. The CDR3 DNA reads TGCGCCAGCAGCTTGGCCCCCCCGGGGGTAGCCAAAAACATTCAGTACTTC.

There are many counts of this clonotype. The genes are TRBV20-1 and TRBJ2-3; 8 bases agree with TRBD2. Per the germline V gene, CDR1 is DFQATT and CDR2 is SNEGSKA (reference sequence). The CDR3 spans 16 residues. J gave up 5 bases and V 0 bases, and 10 bases lay outside the gene matches. The CDR3 loop reads CSARERISGVVDTQYF. CDR3 nucleotides: TGCAGTGCTAGAGAAAGGATTAGCGGGGTAGTAGATACGCAGTATTTT.

This clonotype was picked up many times. The chain is built from TRBV5-6 and TRBJ1-4, with D uncertain. Germline V CDR1 and CDR2: SGHDT, YYEEEE. V lost 5 bases and J lost 5, with 10 bases in between. This CDR3 spans 13 amino acids. In nucleotides, the CDR3 is TGTGCCAGCAGACGCCAGGCGAATGAAAAACTGTTTTTT. This codes for CASRRQANEKLFF.

This clonotype was found a few times. The V call is TRBV3-1, the J call TRBJ2-2; D ambiguous. The CDR3 is 17 amino acids. Germline loops: CDR1 LGHDT, CDR2 YNNKEL (reference sequence). V lost 11 bases to trimming and J lost 2 bases, with 24 bases between them. The CDR3 loop reads CACCQVLVGPNTGELFF. Written as DNA, the CDR3 is TGTGCCTGCTGCCAAGTATTGGTCGGGCCAAACACCGGGGAGCTGTTTTTT.

This clonotype was detected many times. The rearrangement links TRBV28 to TRBJ1-2; D gene ambiguous. Per germline, CDR1 MDHEN and CDR2 SYDVKM. Trimming left V 8 bases short and J 0 bases short, with 19 bases between. The CDR3 has 16 amino acids. The CDR3 DNA sequence: TGTGCCAGCCTCGGACGAGCAGCCACTGCTAACTATGGCTACACCTTC. Residues: CASLGRAATANYGYTF.

At least ten counts were recorded for this clonotype. The V gene is TRBV2, the J gene TRBJ1-5, with 11 bases matching TRBD1. V shed 9 bases, J shed 7 bases, and the junction held 8 bases outside the gene matches. This CDR3 has 14 residues. The germline CDR1 and CDR2 sequences are SNHLY and FYNNEI. CDR3 residues: CASLGTGGIQPQHF. CDR3 bases: TGTGCCAGTCTCGGGACAGGGGGGATACAGCCCCAGCATTTT. Full variable domain (outside the CDR3, taken from reference TRBV2 and TRBJ1-5): EPEVTQTPSHQVTQMGQEVILRCVPISNHLYFYWYRQILGQKVEFLVSFYNNEISEKSEIFDDQFSVERPDGSNFTLKIRSTKLEDSAMYFCASLGTGGIQPQHFGDGTRLSIL.

This clonotype has a count of ten or more. This chain uses TRBV5-8 with TRBJ1-3; tentative D call: TRBD1 (5 bases). In germline, CDR1 is SGHTS, CDR2 YDEGEE. The CDR3 is 16 amino acids. The germline V and J ends were trimmed by 0 bases and 0 bases, with 10 bases remaining between them. CDR3 in DNA: TGTGCCAGCAGCTTGGGTCAAGGGGACTCTGGAAACACCATATATTTT. It encodes CASSLGQGDSGNTIYF.

This clonotype was detected many times. The chain joins TRBV7-9 to TRBJ1-2; 11 positions agree with TRBD1. J gave up 6 bases and V 5 bases, and 2 bases lay outside the gene matches. Germline values: CDR1 SEHNR, CDR2 FQNEAQ (reference sequence). This CDR3 is 13 amino acids long. CDR3 coding DNA: TGTGCCAGCAGCGCGGGACAGGGGGATGGCTACACCTTC. Translated, it gives CASSAGQGDGYTF.

This clonotype was seen at least ten times. V gene TRBV28 combines with J gene TRBJ1-5; tentative D call: TRBD1 (6 bases). The CDR3 sequence is 15 residues long. CDR1 MDHEN and CDR2 SYDVKM come from the germline V gene. Trimming took off 2 bases at V and 3 bases at J, with 11 bases between the two ends. Written as DNA, the CDR3 is TGTGCCAGCAGTTTAGTCGACAGGCTCAATCAGCCCCAGCATTTT. This codes for CASSLVDRLNQPQHF. The complete variable domain, with remaining parts taken from reference TRBV28 and TRBJ1-5, reads DVKVTQSSRYLVKRTGEKVFLECVQDMDHENMFWYRQDPGLGLRLIYFSYDVKMKEKGDIPEGYSVSREKKERFSLILESASTNQTSMYLCASSLVDRLNQPQHFGDGTRLSIL.

This clonotype was counted at least ten times. V and J are TRBV29-1 and TRBJ1-1; D is unresolved. This CDR3 is built from 13 residues. Germline CDR1 SQVTM, CDR2 ANQGSEA. The V end was cut by 8 bases, the J end by 2 bases, with 15 bases between. The CDR3 is CSSPGRVNTEAFF. CDR3 sequence (DNA): TGCAGCTCCCCCGGGAGGGTTAACACTGAAGCTTTCTTT.

This clonotype qualifies as medium-sized. The gene calls are TRBV12-3 or TRBV12-4 and TRBJ1-2; 7 bases line up with TRBD1. The length of the CDR3 is 13 residues. J gave up 9 bases and V 6 bases, and 10 bases lay outside the gene matches. DNA of the CDR3: TGTGCCAGCAGCCAGGACAGGTTTTTCCGCTACACCTTC. Its translation is CASSQDRFFRYTF.

This clonotype has a count of ten or more. The chain combines TRBV19 with TRBJ1-1; D unresolved. From germline, CDR1 is LNHDA and CDR2 SQIVND (reference sequence). The CDR3 covers 15 residues. V was cut by 6 bases and J by 1 base, with 15 bases left in between. The CDR3: CASSPFPGGNTEAFF. CDR3 in DNA: TGTGCCAGTAGCCCATTCCCAGGAGGGAACACTGAAGCTTTCTTT.